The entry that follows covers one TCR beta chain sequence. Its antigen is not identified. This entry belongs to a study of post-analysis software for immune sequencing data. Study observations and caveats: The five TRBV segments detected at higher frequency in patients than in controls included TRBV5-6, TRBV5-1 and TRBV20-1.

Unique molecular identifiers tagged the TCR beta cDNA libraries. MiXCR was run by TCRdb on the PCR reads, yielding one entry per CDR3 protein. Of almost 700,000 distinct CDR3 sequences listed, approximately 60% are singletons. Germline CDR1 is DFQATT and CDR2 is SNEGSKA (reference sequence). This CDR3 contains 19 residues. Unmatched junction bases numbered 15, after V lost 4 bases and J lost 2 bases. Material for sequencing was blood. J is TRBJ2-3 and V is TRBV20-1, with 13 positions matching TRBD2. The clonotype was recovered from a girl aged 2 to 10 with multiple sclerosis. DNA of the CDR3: TGCAGTGCTAATTTTCGGCTGCAGGGACTAGCGGGACCCACAGATACGCAGTATTTT. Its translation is CSANFRLQGLAGPTDTQYF.